This passage covers 29 T cell receptor beta chains from one sample sequenced in a study of OX40 agonist ivuxolimab in advanced cancers. TCRdb keeps only in-frame clones here, not all; method: immunoSEQ multiplex PCR. The sample carries about 20,000 clones, approximately 90% recorded once. The specimen comprised CD4+ or CD8+ T cells sorted from blood, sampled in a trial of the OX40 agonist ivuxolimab. These receptors were obtained from an adult with an advanced solid tumor such as melanoma, head and neck, liver or kidney cancer.

The chain employs TRBV4-1 and TRBJ2-5; D is unclear. Germline loops: CDR1 MGHRA, CDR2 YSYEKL. This CDR3 is 12 amino acids long. V lost 0 bases to trimming and J lost 7 bases, with 6 bases between them. The CDR3 DNA reads as TGCGCCAGCAGCCAAGACGTGGGGACCCAGTACTTC. It specifies CASSQDVGTQYF.

The chain has TRBV7-2 and TRBJ1-2, with D maybe TRBD1 (6 bases). Trimming removed 5 bases at V and 1 base at J, with 20 bases between. Germline V gene lookup returns CDR1 SGHTA and CDR2 FQGNSA. The CDR3 extends over 17 amino acids. The CDR3, as DNA: TGTGCCAGCAGCCTGACCCCGGGACAATCTCTTAACTATGGCTACACCTTC. Translation: CASSLTPGQSLNYGYTF. The full variable domain, rest sourced from reference TRBV7-2 and TRBJ1-2, is GAGVSQSPSNKVTEKGKDVELRCDPISGHTALYWYRQSLGQGLEFLIYFQGNSAPDKSGLPSDRFSAERTGGSVSTLTIQRTQQEDSAVYLCASSLTPGQSLNYGYTFGSGTRLTVV.

V is TRBV10-1 and J is TRBJ1-1, with TRBD1 identical over 7 bases. This CDR3 has 15 amino acids. Germline CDR1 reads WNHNN; CDR2 reads SYGVQD (reference sequence). The ends lost 8 bases at V and 1 base at J; junction bases unmatched: 10. The CDR3, as DNA: TGCGCCAGCGACTTAGGGGGACAGACGAACACTGAAGCTTTCTTT. Its protein is CASDLGGQTNTEAFF.

The chain uses TRBV11-3 and TRBJ2-7; D is undetermined. The CDR3 totals 13 residues. Trimming removed 2 bases at V and 5 bases at J, with 10 bases between. Germline assignment: CDR1 SGHNT and CDR2 YENEEA. The CDR3 nucleotides read TGTGCCAGCAGCTTAAATATTGGCCACGAGCAGTACTTC. Its protein is CASSLNIGHEQYF. The complete variable domain, with remaining parts taken from reference TRBV11-3 and TRBJ2-7, reads EAGVVQSPRYKIIEKKQPVAFWCNPISGHNTLYWYLQNLGQGPELLIRYENEEAVDDSQLPKDRFSAERLKGVDSTLKIQPAELGDSAVYLCASSLNIGHEQYFGPGTRLTVT.

V is TRBV9 and J is TRBJ2-2, with TRBD1 matching over 7 bases. The V gene end was trimmed by 4 bases and the J gene end by 7 bases; junction bases not matched to a gene: 10. CDR1 and CDR2 (germline): SGDLS, YYNGEE. This CDR3 has 15 residues. The CDR3 region has the DNA TGTGCCAGCAGCCCGCGATTACAGGGGTTCGGGGAGCTGTTTTTT. Amino acid sequence: CASSPRLQGFGELFF.

This sequence joins TRBV7-3 and TRBJ2-1, with D unclear. Germline V gene lookup returns CDR1 SGHTA and CDR2 FQGTGA. Trimming cost V 5 bases and J 7 bases, with 12 bases left between them. The length of the CDR3 is 13 residues. The CDR3 DNA is TGTGCCAGCAGCCCGGCGCGACTGAATGAGCAGTTCTTC. Protein: CASSPARLNEQFF.

The chain combines TRBV4-2 with TRBJ2-2; the match to TRBD1 covers 10 bases. This CDR3 comprises 19 residues. Germline V gene data show CDR1 as LGHNA and CDR2 as YNFKEQ. V trimming: 1 base; J trimming: 4 bases; junction bases outside the gene matches: 12. The CDR3 DNA sequence: TGTGCCAGCAGCCAAGGGGGGACAGGGGTCATCGGGATCACCGGGGAGCTGTTTTTT. It is translated as CASSQGGTGVIGITGELFF.

The genes are TRBV5-4 and TRBJ1-1, with 7 bases identical to TRBD1. Germline-derived CDR1 and CDR2 are SGHNT and YYREEE (reference sequence). With V trimmed by 3 bases and J by 0 bases, 2 bases remained unmatched. The CDR3 spans 14 residues. CDR3 in amino acids: CASSSGQMNTEAFF. The CDR3 nucleotides are TGTGCCAGCAGCTCGGGACAGATGAACACTGAAGCTTTCTTT.

V usage is TRBV20-1 and J usage is TRBJ2-1; D remains ambiguous. The CDR3 extends over 10 amino acids. Trimming left V 4 bases short and J 5 bases short, with 3 bases between. CDR1 DFQATT and CDR2 SNEGSKA come from the germline V gene (reference sequence). The CDR3 loop is CSAKDNEQFF. The CDR3 region has the DNA TGCAGTGCTAAGGACAATGAGCAGTTCTTC.

The V gene is TRBV7-3, the J gene TRBJ2-2; the D is unclear. CDR3 size: 14 residues. Trimming shortened V by 6 bases and J by 1 base, and 9 bases separated the two germline ends. Germline loops: CDR1 SGHTA, CDR2 FQGTGA. The CDR3: CASSPIGNTGELFF. The DNA for the CDR3 is TGTGCCAGCAGTCCAATAGGGAACACCGGGGAGCTGTTTTTT.

V and J are TRBV15 and TRBJ2-3; 10 bases map to TRBD1. CDR1 is LNHNV and CDR2 is YYDKDF in the germline V gene (reference sequence). The CDR3 covers 16 residues. V trimming: 8 bases; J trimming: 0 bases; junction bases outside the gene matches: 8. The CDR3 reads CATLPDRGPSTDTQYF. The CDR3 bases are TGTGCCACCCTTCCCGACAGGGGGCCTAGCACAGATACGCAGTATTTT.

This clone was recorded once. The chain recombines TRBV11-2 with TRBJ2-7; D gene unclear. The germline V and J ends were trimmed by 2 bases and 0 bases, with 8 bases remaining between them. CDR3 size: 14 residues. Germline V lookup: CDR1 SGHAT, CDR2 FQNNGV. The CDR3 region is CASSLHSSSYEQYF. CDR3 sequence (DNA): TGTGCCAGCAGCTTACACAGCAGCTCCTACGAGCAGTACTTC.

This clone was observed a single time. The chain couples TRBV2 to TRBJ2-1; D possibly corresponds to TRBD2 (7 bases). Germline V CDR1 and CDR2: SNHLY, FYNNEI. CDR3 size: 12 residues. V lost 11 bases to trimming and J lost 10 bases, with 18 bases between them. The CDR3 here is CAAWGGLEEQFF. The CDR3 DNA follows: TGTGCCGCCTGGGGGGGCCTCGAAGAGCAGTTCTTC.

This chain joins TRBV10-3 and TRBJ1-5, with TRBD1 as a possible D gene (6 bases). V lost 3 bases and J 6 bases, leaving 12 bases between the germline ends. Germline CDR1 ENHRY, CDR2 SYGVKD. The CDR3 contains 14 residues. The CDR3 DNA sequence: TGTGCCATCAGTGACGGGGGGCCGGCTCAGCCCCAGCATTTT. Protein: CAISDGGPAQPQHF.

V is TRBV19 and J is TRBJ2-1, with D possibly matching TRBD2 (6 bases). The CDR3 extends over 15 amino acids. The germline V gene has CDR1 LNHDA and CDR2 SQIVND (reference sequence). With 7 bases removed from V and 0 bases from J, the gap between germline ends came to 13 bases. In nucleotides, the CDR3 is TGTGCCAGTACCCCGGACGGGAGCTCCTACAATGAGCAGTTCTTC. Translated: CASTPDGSSYNEQFF.

V is TRBV7-2 and J is TRBJ1-1, with D tentatively TRBD1 (5 bases). With 2 bases removed from V and 0 bases from J, the gap between germline ends came to 16 bases. The CDR3 contains 17 residues. In germline, CDR1 is SGHTA, CDR2 FQGNSA. The CDR3 DNA reads TGTGCCAGCAGCTTACATGAGACAGACTCAATGAACACTGAAGCTTTCTTT. It codes for CASSLHETDSMNTEAFF.

The V and J genes are TRBV7-9 and TRBJ2-7; D unresolved. The CDR3 sequence is 13 residues long. CDR1 SEHNR and CDR2 FQNEAQ come from the germline V gene (reference sequence). V shed 6 bases and J shed 6 bases, with 15 bases lying between them. CDR3 in amino acids: CASRIEERPEQYF. The DNA of the CDR3 is TGTGCCAGCAGGATAGAGGAACGTCCCGAGCAGTACTTC. Full variable domain (missing parts from reference TRBV7-9 and TRBJ2-7): DTGVSQNPRHKITKRGQNVTFRCDPISEHNRLYWYRQTLGQGPEFLTYFQNEAQLEKSRLLSDRFSAERPKGSFSTLEIQRTEQGDSAMYLCASRIEERPEQYFGPGTRLTVT.

The V and J genes are TRBV29-1 and TRBJ1-2; the match to TRBD1 covers 7 bases. The CDR3 length is 13 residues. With V trimmed by 7 bases and J by 7 bases, 12 bases remained unmatched. Germline CDR1 and CDR2: SQVTM and ANQGSEA. In DNA form, the CDR3 reads TGCAGCGCCCTGACAGGGCTGGAGAGTGGCTACACCTTC. It is translated as CSALTGLESGYTF.

The chain employs TRBV7-3 and TRBJ2-2; D is perhaps TRBD1 or TRBD2 (5 bases each). The CDR3 covers 15 residues. V lost 5 bases to trimming and J lost 3 bases, with 13 bases between them. Germline V gene sequence: CDR1 SGHTA, CDR2 FQGTGA. The CDR3 coding sequence is TGTGCCAGCAGCCCTGTTGGGGGAGACACCGGGGAGCTGTTTTTT. Translating it yields CASSPVGGDTGELFF.

CDR3 DNA: TGTGCCAGCAGCTTCTTAACAGCCATTTATGGCTACACCTTC. It encodes CASSFLTAIYGYTF. The chain combines TRBV5-6 with TRBJ1-2, with D uncertain. V lost 2 bases, J lost 5 bases, and 13 bases lay in between. Germline V gene lookup returns CDR1 SGHDT and CDR2 YYEEEE. This CDR3 is built from 14 residues.

Points on this clone: In this CDR3 the conserved last residue, phenylalanine or tryptophan, is missing, so a read error is likely. The J gene is TRBJ1-6, the V gene TRBV4-1, with 9 bases identical to TRBD1. The CDR3 runs 15 residues. CDR1 and CDR2 from the germline V gene are MGHRA and YSYEKL. V trimming: 0 bases; J trimming: 14 bases; junction bases outside the gene matches: 8. In DNA, the CDR3 is TGCGCCAGCAGCCAAGAAAGGGACAGGGCAGCCTCCCTCCACCTT. Its translation is CASSQERDRAASLHL.

The V and J genes are TRBV7-9 and TRBJ2-2, with TRBD1 as a possible D gene (5 bases). The CDR3 is 16 amino acids. Trimming took 1 base from V and 6 from J, leaving 15 bases between them. Germline CDR1 SEHNR, CDR2 FQNEAQ (reference sequence). For the CDR3, the DNA is TGTGCCAGCAGCTTAGGATTGGCAGGGAAAGCCGGGGAGCTGTTTTTT. Translated: CASSLGLAGKAGELFF.

This sequence joins TRBV14 and TRBJ1-2; TRBD1 agrees at 11 bases. The CDR3 sequence is 16 residues long. Losses at the gene ends were 1 base for V and 5 bases for J; bases not matched to a gene: 6. CDR1 is SGHDN, CDR2 FVKESK, per germline. Here the CDR3 reads CASSQGTGGYFYGYTF. The CDR3 coding sequence is TGTGCCAGCAGCCAAGGGACAGGGGGCTACTTTTATGGCTACACCTTC.

This chain joins TRBV7-9 and TRBJ1-1; D gene uncertain. The V end lost 5 bases, the J end lost 0 bases, and 16 bases lay between the germline ends. The CDR3 contains 16 residues. CDR1 SEHNR and CDR2 FQNEAQ come from the germline V gene (reference sequence). CDR3 sequence: CASSPRYPSMNTEAFF. For the CDR3, the DNA is TGTGCCAGCAGCCCCAGGTACCCCTCCATGAACACTGAAGCTTTCTTT.

The genes are TRBV27 and TRBJ1-2, with D tentatively TRBD1 (5 bases). There are 14 residues in the CDR3. Germline CDR1 reads MNHEY; CDR2 reads SMNVEV (reference sequence). Between the trimmed V and J ends, which lost 8 bases and 4 bases, there was a span of 17 bases. In nucleotides, the CDR3 is TGTGCCAGCTTTAGTGTGGGGACTCTCTATGGCTACACCTTC. This translates into CASFSVGTLYGYTF.

The CDR3 DNA follows: TGCGCCAGCAGCCAGGGCCTCTCCTACGAGCAGTACTTC. It specifies CASSQGLSYEQYF. This chain connects TRBV5-1 to TRBJ2-7; a possible D gene is TRBD1 (5 bases). The germline V gene has CDR1 SGHRS and CDR2 YFSETQ. CDR3 size: 13 residues. Trimming shortened V by 4 bases and J by 0 bases, and 8 bases separated the two germline ends.

This clone has a handful of counts. V usage is TRBV9 and J usage is TRBJ1-5; TRBD1 matches 9 bases. This CDR3 contains 14 residues. V was pared by 4 bases and J by 5 bases, with 4 bases of the junction left unmatched. Per the germline V gene, CDR1 is SGDLS and CDR2 is YYNGEE. This chain's CDR3 is CASSFRDRDQPQHF. As DNA, the CDR3 is TGTGCCAGCAGCTTCCGGGACAGGGATCAGCCCCAGCATTTT.

The V call is TRBV10-3, the J call TRBJ2-3; TRBD2 is a possible D gene (7 bases). There are 16 residues in the CDR3. Germline CDR1 is ENHRY and CDR2 is SYGVKD. V gave up 4 bases and J gave up 6 bases, with 20 bases separating them. DNA of the CDR3: TGTGCCATCAGTGGGGCTAGGGGGGGGGCTGGGGATACGCAGTATTTT. Residues: CAISGARGGAGDTQYF.

V and J are TRBV14 and TRBJ2-5, with 8 bases that match TRBD1. The J segment lost 6 bases and the V segment lost 4 bases, leaving 7 bases of the junction unmatched. Germline CDR1 SGHDN, CDR2 FVKESK. The CDR3 is 14 amino acids. CDR3 bases: TGTGCCAGCAGCCGCCGGACAGGGTGGCAGACCCAGTACTTC. Translation: CASSRRTGWQTQYF.